These 27 T cell receptor beta chains originate from one sample sequenced in a study of T cell responses to AZD1222 COVID-19 vaccine. Repertoires were generated with immunoSEQ multiplex PCR, while TCRdb's copy carries only in-frame clones and drops some. The table records approximately 190,000 clones, 80% to 95% of them present only once. Specimen: peripheral blood, collected on day 0 of AZD1222 vaccination. The source of these receptors is an adult in good health.

Notes on this clone: One end of the junction is discordant with germline, which a read error may explain. This chain's CDR3 is CASSLSGASFNEQFF. The CDR3 DNA reads as TGTGCCAGCAGCTTGTCCGGGGCCTCCTTCAATGAGCAGTTCTTC. This chain connects TRBV5-8 to TRBJ2-1; either TRBD1 or TRBD2 may supply D (5 bases each). The CDR3 is made up of 15 amino acids. Germline values: CDR1 SGHTS, CDR2 YDEGEE.

The table lists this clone with a few counts. This chain connects TRBV19 to TRBJ2-1; 7 bases agree with TRBD1. The CDR3 extends over 14 amino acids. V was clipped by 5 bases and J by 4 bases; unmatched bases: 5. Germline values: CDR1 LNHDA, CDR2 SQIVND (reference sequence). The CDR3 loop reads CASSPQGEYNEQFF. The DNA of the CDR3 is TGTGCCAGTAGTCCCCAGGGGGAATACAATGAGCAGTTCTTC.

The chain has TRBV7-2 and TRBJ1-5; D gene unclear. This CDR3 comprises 13 residues. V was cut by 5 bases and J by 7 bases, with 12 bases left in between. CDR1 and CDR2 from the germline V gene are SGHTA and FQGNSA. The CDR3 DNA follows: TGTGCCAGCAGCCGAGGGCCGGGGCAGCCCCAGCATTTT. The encoded protein is CASSRGPGQPQHF.

This clone was picked up a small number of times. V and J are TRBV5-1 and TRBJ2-7, with D possibly TRBD1 on 6 matching bases. V was cut by 4 bases and J by 2 bases, with 16 bases left in between. The length of the CDR3 is 15 residues. Germline values: CDR1 SGHRS, CDR2 YFSETQ. In DNA form, the CDR3 reads TGCGCCAGCAGCCCTTTTTGGGACACGACCTACGAGCAGTACTTC. Encoded protein: CASSPFWDTTYEQYF.

The chain couples TRBV7-2 to TRBJ2-2, with D uncertain. The V gene lost 8 bases and the J gene lost 1 base, with 14 bases spanning the gap. CDR3 length: 15 amino acids. Per germline, CDR1 SGHTA and CDR2 FQGNSA. The CDR3: CASAEARVNTGELFF. CDR3 in DNA: TGTGCCAGCGCCGAGGCCCGGGTGAACACCGGGGAGCTGTTTTTT.

The chain couples TRBV19 to TRBJ1-2; D might be TRBD1 (5 bases). The germline V gene has CDR1 LNHDA and CDR2 SQIVND (reference sequence). The V gene lost 1 base and the J gene lost 8 bases, with 17 bases spanning the gap. CDR3 length: 15 amino acids. The CDR3 DNA is TGTGCCAGTAGTATAGCCCCCAGTCCAACAGGCGGCTACACCTTC. The encoded protein is CASSIAPSPTGGYTF. Full variable domain (outside the CDR3, taken from reference TRBV19 and TRBJ1-2): DGGITQSPKYLFRKEGQNVTLSCEQNLNHDAMYWYRQDPGQGLRLIYYSQIVNDFQKGDIAEGYSVSREKKESFPLTVTSAQKNPTAFYLCASSIAPSPTGGYTFGSGTRLTVV.

V gene TRBV2 combines with J gene TRBJ1-2; D not certain. Germline V gives CDR1 SNHLY, CDR2 FYNNEI. There are 13 residues in the CDR3. Trimming shortened V by 0 bases and J by 1 base, and 3 bases separated the two germline ends. In DNA, the CDR3 is TGTGCCAGCAGTGAAGCGGTTAACTATGGCTACACCTTC. Translating gives CASSEAVNYGYTF.

The chain employs TRBV3-1 (or the pseudogene TRBV3-2) and TRBJ1-1; TRBD1 matches 7 bases. After removal of 1 base from V and 1 base from J, the junction contained 3 bases not matched to a gene. This CDR3 comprises 15 residues. Germline V gene sequence: CDR1 LGHDT, CDR2 YNNKEL (reference sequence). CDR3: CASSQGQGGNTEAFF. CDR3 sequence (DNA): TGTGCCAGCAGCCAAGGACAGGGAGGGAACACTGAAGCTTTCTTT.

The chain has TRBV2 and TRBJ1-4; D is unresolved. V gave up 2 bases and J gave up 7 bases, with 5 bases separating them. Germline V gene sequence: CDR1 SNHLY, CDR2 FYNNEI. The CDR3 contains 12 residues. CDR3 sequence reads: CASSERGEKLFF. For the CDR3, the DNA is TGTGCCAGCAGTGAACGGGGTGAAAAACTGTTTTTT.

The V and J genes are TRBV12-3 or TRBV12-4 and TRBJ1-2, with 9 bases aligning to TRBD1. The J segment lost 7 bases and the V segment lost 5 bases, leaving 2 bases of the junction unmatched. The length of the CDR3 is 12 residues. CDR3 residues: CASSGQGPGYTF. CDR3 sequence (DNA): TGTGCCAGCAGTGGACAGGGGCCTGGCTACACCTTC.

As concerns this clone: One junction end does not reproduce the germline sequence, and a read error may be involved. The chain joins TRBV3-1 (or the pseudogene TRBV3-2) to TRBJ1-1; maybe TRBD1 (5 bases). This CDR3 is built from 14 residues. Germline-derived CDR1 and CDR2 are LGHDT and YNNKEL (reference sequence). CDR3 amino acids: CASSQQGGSPDAFF. The CDR3 nucleotides read TGTGCCAGCAGCCAACAGGGAGGGTCGCCTGATGCTTTCTTT.

The gene calls are TRBV27 and TRBJ1-1; TRBD1 agrees at 12 bases. Germline V CDR1 and CDR2: MNHEY, SMNVEV (reference sequence). The CDR3 is made up of 18 amino acids. Trimming at V came to 4 bases and at J to 1 base, leaving 10 bases not matched to a gene. CDR3 in DNA: TGTGCCAGCAGTTCAATCCTGACGGGACAGGGGGCGAACACTGAAGCTTTCTTT. Translating it yields CASSSILTGQGANTEAFF.

CDR3 loop: CASSQAGPADTQYF. CDR3 nucleotide sequence: TGCGCCAGCAGCCAAGCAGGGCCGGCAGATACGCAGTATTTT. The V call is TRBV4-1, the J call TRBJ2-3; the D gene is possibly TRBD1 (5 bases). Germline-derived CDR1 and CDR2 are MGHRA and YSYEKL. The CDR3 totals 14 residues. V lost 1 base to trimming and J lost 4 bases, with 9 bases between them.

The genes are TRBV12-5 and TRBJ2-7; TRBD1 aligns across 12 bases. Germline V gene sequence: CDR1 LGHNT, CDR2 FRNRAP. After removal of 5 bases from V and 6 bases from J, the junction contained 5 bases not matched to a gene. This CDR3 is built from 14 residues. CDR3 nucleotides: TGTGCTAGTGGTAAGGGACAGGGGGCTGTCGAGCAGTACTTC. Its translation is CASGKGQGAVEQYF. The variable domain in full, completed from reference TRBV12-5 and TRBJ2-7, reads DARVTQTPRHKVTEMGQEVTMRCQPILGHNTVFWYRQTMMQGLELLAYFRNRAPLDDSGMPKDRFSAEMPDATLATLKIQPSEPRDSAVYFCASGKGQGAVEQYFGPGTRLTVT.

The genes are TRBV28 and TRBJ2-5; perhaps D is TRBD1 or TRBD2 (5 bases each). The germline gives CDR1 MDHEN, CDR2 SYDVKM. V lost 8 bases and J 4 bases, leaving 17 bases between the germline ends. The CDR3 spans 14 residues. CDR3 sequence reads: CASLGVNSVETQYF. The CDR3 nucleotides are TGTGCCAGCCTGGGGGTAAATAGCGTAGAGACCCAGTACTTC.

The rearrangement uses TRBV5-6 and TRBJ1-4, with a weak D call TRBD1 (6 bases). Deletions cut 2 bases from V and 5 bases from J, with 13 bases between. The CDR3 runs to 15 residues. Germline V gene lookup returns CDR1 SGHDT and CDR2 YYEEEE. CDR3 in DNA: TGTGCCAGCAGCTTTGGGGGCTTCGGAAATGAAAAACTGTTTTTT. It translates to CASSFGGFGNEKLFF.

The chain couples TRBV5-6 to TRBJ2-1; D is perhaps TRBD2 (5 bases). The CDR3 runs 13 residues. Germline CDR1 and CDR2: SGHDT and YYEEEE. Trimming shortened V by 3 bases and J by 9 bases, and 13 bases separated the two germline ends. CDR3: CASSSDSRGEQFF. The CDR3 DNA sequence: TGTGCCAGCAGCTCGGACTCCCGGGGTGAGCAGTTCTTC.

The chain links TRBV30 to TRBJ2-7, with 11 bases matching TRBD2. V lost 2 bases and J lost 7; bases outside the gene matches: 1. CDR3 length: 12 amino acids. From germline, CDR1 is GTSNPN and CDR2 SVGIG (reference sequence). CDR3 bases: TGTGCCTGGAGTAGACTAGCGGGGGAGCAGTACTTC. Amino acids: CAWSRLAGEQYF.

This clone has only one observation. This chain joins TRBV6-1 and TRBJ1-6; perhaps TRBD1 as D (6 bases). V lost 4 bases and J 7 bases, leaving 17 bases between the germline ends. The germline V gene encodes CDR1 MNHNS and CDR2 SASEGT. CDR3 size: 16 residues. The CDR3 bases are TGTGCCAGCAGTGCTCCAGGGGTCGGTCGGAATTCACCCCTCCACTTT. It translates to CASSAPGVGRNSPLHF.

This chain joins TRBV15 and TRBJ1-3; a possible D gene is TRBD1 (5 bases). CDR3 size: 16 residues. V lost 0 bases and J lost 2, with 11 bases in between. The V gene's germline CDR1 is LNHNV and CDR2 YYDKDF (reference sequence). CDR3 nucleotide sequence: TGTGCCACCAGCAGAGATCCCGGGACGGCTGGAAACACCATATATTTT. Protein: CATSRDPGTAGNTIYF.

The rearrangement joins TRBV18 to TRBJ2-3; TRBD2 matches at 10 bases. In germline, CDR1 is KGHSH, CDR2 LQKENI. After removal of 6 bases from V and 1 base from J, the junction contained 4 bases not matched to a gene. This CDR3 is 15 amino acids long. CDR3 residues: CASSRAGGRTDTQYF. The CDR3 DNA follows: TGTGCCAGCTCCCGAGCGGGGGGGCGCACAGATACGCAGTATTTT.

This chain joins TRBV4-1 and TRBJ2-3, with D perhaps matching TRBD2 (5 bases). V shed 4 bases and J shed 5 bases, with 16 bases lying between them. Germline loops: CDR1 MGHRA, CDR2 YSYEKL. There are 15 residues in the CDR3. The CDR3 bases are TGCGCCAGCAGCCCCAGTCAACTAGTTCAAGATACGCAGTATTTT. Its protein product is CASSPSQLVQDTQYF.

This clone came up once. The V call is TRBV2, the J call TRBJ1-5; the D is unclear. The V end lost 5 bases, the J end lost 6 bases, and 14 bases lay between the germline ends. CDR3 length equals 14 residues. Germline assignment: CDR1 SNHLY and CDR2 FYNNEI. The DNA for the CDR3 is TGTGCCAGCAGTTTCGGTCAGGTCAGTCAGCCCCAGCATTTT. Translated: CASSFGQVSQPQHF.

The chain recombines TRBV11-2 with TRBJ1-5; a possible D gene is TRBD1 (5 bases). Trimming cost V 3 bases and J 4 bases, with 7 bases left between them. There are 13 residues in the CDR3. Germline CDR1 is SGHAT and CDR2 is FQNNGV. DNA of the CDR3: TGTGCCAGCAGCTTGTCAGGGAATCAGCCCCAGCATTTT. Protein product: CASSLSGNQPQHF.

The rearrangement links TRBV9 to TRBJ1-1; no clear D. The CDR3 consists of 13 residues. Trimming removed 4 bases at V and 1 base at J, with 8 bases between. Germline-derived CDR1 and CDR2 are SGDLS and YYNGEE. The CDR3, as DNA: TGTGCCAGCAGCTTACTGGAGAACACTGAAGCTTTCTTT. It translates to CASSLLENTEAFF.

The gene calls are TRBV5-4 and TRBJ2-7; the D gene could be TRBD1 or TRBD2 (5 bases each). The CDR3 runs to 14 residues. Germline assignment: CDR1 SGHNT and CDR2 YYREEE (reference sequence). Trimming pared 3 bases from V and 0 bases from J, leaving 10 bases between. CDR3 in amino acids: CASSSVGTSYEQYF. CDR3 DNA: TGTGCCAGCAGCTCCGTGGGGACCTCCTACGAGCAGTACTTC.

CDR3 sequence (DNA): TGTGCCAGCAGCTCCACCTCCGGGACAGGGGATTCACCCCTCCACTTT. Translated, it gives CASSSTSGTGDSPLHF. The chain joins TRBV7-9 to TRBJ1-6; 10 positions agree with TRBD1. V lost 4 bases, J lost 8 bases, and 8 bases stayed unmatched. The germline V gene encodes CDR1 SEHNR and CDR2 FQNEAQ (reference sequence). The CDR3 is made up of 16 amino acids.